Shown below are 21 T cell receptor beta chains from a single sample sequenced in a study of beta chain features in type 1 diabetes. Sequenced material consisted of expressed TCRB transcripts (all of the isolated RNA was reverse transcribed). TCRdb keeps only in-frame clones here, not all; method: immunoSEQ multiplex PCR. The sample records fewer than 900,000 clones, roughly 15% being singletons. Material for sequencing was naive CD4+ T cells from blood. All receptors come from a young woman in good health.

The CDR3 sequence is CAIRGGLAGPTDTQYF. The CDR3 DNA reads as TGTGCCATCAGGGGGGGACTAGCGGGGCCCACAGATACGCAGTATTTT. This chain links TRBV10-3 with TRBJ2-3; 13 nucleotides match TRBD2. The CDR3 runs to 16 residues. The germline V gene has CDR1 ENHRY and CDR2 SYGVKD. Trimming at V came to 6 bases and at J to 2 bases, leaving 5 bases not matched to a gene.

This sequence joins TRBV18 and TRBJ2-6; the match to TRBD1 covers 10 bases. Germline assignment: CDR1 KGHSH and CDR2 LQKENI. J lost 4 bases, V lost 4 bases, and 4 bases had no gene match. This CDR3 is built from 16 residues. The CDR3 is CASSRQGAPGANVLTF. The CDR3 bases are TGTGCCAGCTCACGACAGGGGGCGCCAGGGGCCAACGTCCTGACTTTC.

This chain links TRBV4-2 with TRBJ2-7; 7 positions match TRBD1. The CDR3 runs to 13 residues. Germline V gene sequence: CDR1 LGHNA, CDR2 YNFKEQ. With V trimmed by 4 bases and J by 3 bases, 3 bases remained unmatched. The chain's CDR3 is CASSPQGSYEQYF. The CDR3 coding sequence is TGTGCCAGCAGCCCACAGGGGAGCTACGAGCAGTACTTC.

CDR3 in amino acids: CASSQSSRGRYEQYF. The CDR3 coding sequence is TGCGCCAGCAGCCAAAGCTCGAGGGGCCGATACGAGCAGTACTTC. The rearrangement joins TRBV4-1 to TRBJ2-7; either TRBD1 or TRBD2 may supply D (5 bases each). CDR3 length: 15 amino acids. V was clipped by 2 bases and J by 4 bases, with 15 bases between them. Germline-derived CDR1 and CDR2 are MGHRA and YSYEKL.

This sequence joins TRBV5-1 and TRBJ2-1; tentative D call: TRBD2 (6 bases). The germline V and J ends were trimmed by 4 bases and 5 bases, with 19 bases remaining between them. CDR1 and CDR2 from the germline V gene are SGHRS and YFSETQ. This CDR3 is built from 16 residues. CDR3 loop: CASSPEPGALNNEQFF. The CDR3 DNA follows: TGCGCCAGCAGCCCTGAGCCGGGAGCCCTAAACAATGAGCAGTTCTTC.

The V gene is TRBV5-6, the J gene TRBJ2-1; TRBD1 is a possible D gene (5 bases). Per germline, CDR1 SGHDT and CDR2 YYEEEE. The V end was cut by 1 base, the J end by 1 base, with 12 bases between. CDR3 length equals 16 residues. The CDR3 coding sequence is TGTGCCAGCAGCTTGATAGGTCAGGGTTCCTACAATGAGCAGTTCTTC. Translated: CASSLIGQGSYNEQFF.

This clone was seen a handful of times. The chain carries TRBV5-4 and TRBJ2-3; 9 bases fit TRBD2. Germline CDR1 reads SGHNT; CDR2 reads YYREEE (reference sequence). CDR3 size: 16 residues. V shed 1 base and J 2 bases; nucleotides not matched to a gene: 5. The chain's CDR3 is CASSLLSGSFTDTQYF. CDR3 DNA: TGTGCCAGCAGCTTGCTTAGCGGGAGTTTCACAGATACGCAGTATTTT.

This clone showed up just a few times. V and J are TRBV4-3 and TRBJ2-7; D perhaps matches TRBD2 (6 bases). Trimming removed 0 bases from V and 3 bases from J, with 15 bases in between. CDR3 length: 16 amino acids. CDR1 is LGHNA, CDR2 YSLEER, per germline. The CDR3 sequence is CASSQDLGGQSYEQYF. The CDR3 DNA sequence: TGCGCCAGCAGCCAAGATCTTGGAGGGCAAAGCTACGAGCAGTACTTC.

This clone was seen only a few times. V usage is TRBV2 and J usage is TRBJ1-1; D is unresolved. The V end lost 6 bases, the J end lost 1 base, and 9 bases lay between the germline ends. Germline CDR1 reads SNHLY; CDR2 reads FYNNEI. The CDR3 contains 13 residues. CDR3 region: CASSRDWNTEAFF. The CDR3 region has the DNA TGTGCCAGCAGCCGAGACTGGAACACTGAAGCTTTCTTT.

The chain recombines TRBV4-3 with TRBJ2-1, with D uncertain. Trimming removed 0 bases at V and 5 bases at J, with 14 bases between. This CDR3 is built from 16 residues. The germline CDR1 and CDR2 sequences are LGHNA and YSLEER. DNA of the CDR3: TGCGCCAGCAGCCAAGAACGCTACCGTCGACACAATGAGCAGTTCTTC. Translated, it gives CASSQERYRRHNEQFF.

In this sample, this clone turned up a few times. This chain links TRBV27 with TRBJ2-1; TRBD2 agrees at 9 bases. The CDR3 sequence is 15 residues long. The J segment lost 4 bases and the V segment lost 6 bases, leaving 7 bases of the junction unmatched. Germline CDR1 MNHEY, CDR2 SMNVEV (reference sequence). This CDR3 is CASSRLAANYNEQFF. The DNA of the CDR3 is TGTGCCAGCAGCAGACTAGCGGCGAATTACAATGAGCAGTTCTTC.

V and J are TRBV25-1 and TRBJ2-1; D may be TRBD2 (5 bases). Trimming took 0 bases from V and 13 from J, leaving 10 bases between them. Germline CDR1 MGHDK, CDR2 SYGVNS. The CDR3 is made up of 12 amino acids. CDR3 in DNA: TGTGCCAGCAGTGAATATGAAACTAGACAGTTCTTC. Translated, it gives CASSEYETRQFF. The full variable domain, rest sourced from reference TRBV25-1 and TRBJ2-1, is EADIYQTPRYLVIGTGKKITLECSQTMGHDKMYWYQQDPGMELHLIHYSYGVNSTEKGDLSSESTVSRIRTEHFPLTLESARPSHTSQYLCASSEYETRQFFGPGTRLTVL.

This clone has only a few counts. The chain combines TRBV7-9 with TRBJ1-3; D unresolved. CDR1 SEHNR and CDR2 FQNEAQ come from the germline V gene (reference sequence). Trimming stripped 10 bases from V and 0 bases from J, with 10 bases between. The CDR3 is made up of 13 amino acids. The CDR3 DNA reads TGTGCCACCCGTCCCGACTCTGGAAACACCATATATTTT. Its translation is CATRPDSGNTIYF.

The chain has TRBV7-2 and TRBJ2-7; possible D gene TRBD1, 5 bases. Looked up from germline, CDR1 is SGHTA and CDR2 is FQGNSA. The CDR3 runs 15 residues. Trimming removed 5 bases at V and 0 bases at J, with 14 bases between. The CDR3 DNA follows: TGTGCCAGCAGCAAGGTACAGGATCCCTCCTACGAGCAGTACTTC. Encoded protein: CASSKVQDPSYEQYF.

The chain joins TRBV19 to TRBJ1-2; D gene unclear. Germline CDR1 and CDR2: LNHDA and SQIVND (reference sequence). The length of the CDR3 is 12 residues. V was shortened by 2 bases and J by 2 bases, with 3 bases between the two germline ends. CDR3 sequence (DNA): TGTGCCAGTAGTATATTAAACTATGGCTACACCTTC. Translation: CASSILNYGYTF.

This chain joins TRBV7-3 and TRBJ2-2; 11 nucleotides line up with TRBD2. Per germline, CDR1 SGHTA and CDR2 FQGTGA. The CDR3 loop spans 15 amino acids. The junction had 2 bases not matched to a gene; V was cut back by 4 bases and J by 4 bases. CDR3 sequence: CASSYLAGGTGELFF. CDR3 sequence (DNA): TGTGCCAGCAGCTACCTAGCGGGAGGCACCGGGGAGCTGTTTTTT.

V gene TRBV6-5 combines with J gene TRBJ2-7, with a possible D match to TRBD2 (5 bases). This CDR3 spans 14 amino acids. Germline assignment: CDR1 MNHEY and CDR2 SVGAGI. The V and J ends lost 4 bases and 3 bases respectively, with 13 bases between them. The CDR3: CASSLPPGNYEQYF. The CDR3 DNA reads TGTGCCAGCAGTTTACCGCCCGGGAACTACGAGCAGTACTTC.

This clone has only a few counts. The junction departs from the called germline gene at one end, perhaps through a read error. The chain combines TRBV5-1 with TRBJ2-3; maybe TRBD2 (5 bases). Germline CDR1 reads SGHRS; CDR2 reads YFSETQ. The CDR3 spans 14 residues. For the CDR3, the DNA is TGCGCCACCAGCTTAGCGACATACACAGATACGCAGTATTTT. This sequence encodes CATSLATYTDTQYF.

The chain combines TRBV7-9 with TRBJ1-4, with TRBD1 identical over 7 bases. Unmatched junction bases numbered 23, after V lost 3 bases and J lost 10 bases. CDR1 is SEHNR, CDR2 FQNEAQ, per germline (reference sequence). The CDR3 covers 19 residues. The CDR3 DNA reads as TGTGCCAGCAGCTTGGGTTCCCTGCAGGGGGGACCGACAACAGGAAAACTGTTTTTT. This gives the protein CASSLGSLQGGPTTGKLFF.

This clone turned up a few times. The rearrangement links TRBV19 to TRBJ2-7; 10 positions match TRBD2. V was clipped by 4 bases and J by 7 bases; unmatched bases: 13. The CDR3 covers 16 residues. The germline gives CDR1 LNHDA, CDR2 SQIVND (reference sequence). As DNA, the CDR3 is TGTGCCAGTAGTAGTCCCTTACTAGCGGGAACGGAGGAGCAGTACTTC. Amino acids: CASSSPLLAGTEEQYF.

This clone was counted a few times. The rearrangement links TRBV4-2 to TRBJ2-5; weak D call: TRBD1 (6 bases). V lost 0 bases, J lost 11 bases, and 19 bases lay in between. From germline, CDR1 is LGHNA and CDR2 YNFKEQ. The CDR3 sequence is 15 residues long. The CDR3: CASSQDITRGVGQYF. CDR3 nucleotide sequence: TGTGCCAGCAGCCAAGATATCACCAGGGGAGTCGGGCAGTACTTC.